Following are 15 T cell receptor beta chains from one sample sequenced in a study of T cell changes during pregnancy in multiple sclerosis (dated by TCRdb to the late 2010s). Library method: the immunoSEQ multiplex PCR assay. TCRdb stores this immuneACCESS table with in-frame sequences only. Part of the clones is absent; in the studies checked, under half of the shortfall reflects unresolved V genes, and no reason is known for the rest. The sample has about 40,000 clones on record, approximately 90% of them singletons. The ten most abundant clones make up 1% to 1.5% of the sample. Source: peripheral blood, taken before pregnancy. The origin of the receptors is a female donor with multiple sclerosis, enrolled in a pregnancy study.

The chain links TRBV11-3 to TRBJ2-7; a possible D gene is TRBD1 (6 bases). V lost 5 bases, J lost 0 bases, and 11 bases lay in between. Germline-derived CDR1 and CDR2 are SGHNT and YENEEA. CDR3 length: 14 amino acids. The CDR3 loop is CASSLGQSSYEQYF. The CDR3 DNA follows: TGTGCCAGCAGCCTCGGACAGAGCTCCTACGAGCAGTACTTC. The full variable domain, rest sourced from reference TRBV11-3 and TRBJ2-7, is EAGVVQSPRYKIIEKKQPVAFWCNPISGHNTLYWYLQNLGQGPELLIRYENEEAVDDSQLPKDRFSAERLKGVDSTLKIQPAELGDSAVYLCASSLGQSSYEQYFGPGTRLTVT.

V and J are TRBV30 and TRBJ1-5; TRBD1 aligns across 7 bases. This CDR3 contains 13 residues. V shed 6 bases and J 5 bases; nucleotides not matched to a gene: 7. CDR1 and CDR2 (germline): GTSNPN, SVGIG (reference sequence). CDR3 residues: CACSRDRDQPQHF. In DNA, the CDR3 is TGTGCCTGTTCACGGGACAGAGATCAGCCCCAGCATTTT.

The V and J genes are TRBV9 and TRBJ2-3; TRBD2 aligns across 8 bases. CDR3 length: 16 residues. Germline V CDR1 and CDR2: SGDLS, YYNGEE. Trimming at V came to 3 bases and at J to 1 base, leaving 7 bases not matched to a gene. The CDR3 region is CASSGYRAGGTDTQYF. The DNA for the CDR3 is TGTGCCAGCAGCGGCTATAGAGCGGGAGGCACAGATACGCAGTATTTT.

The chain links TRBV28 to TRBJ2-5, with D possibly TRBD2 on 7 matching bases. V shed 6 bases and J shed 1 base, with 12 bases lying between them. CDR1 is MDHEN and CDR2 is SYDVKM in the germline V gene. The CDR3 runs to 14 residues. The CDR3 spells CASRLGGGQETQYF. DNA of the CDR3: TGTGCCAGCAGATTGGGAGGGGGCCAAGAGACCCAGTACTTC.

The chain couples TRBV5-1 to TRBJ1-3; perhaps TRBD1 as D (6 bases). The CDR3 covers 14 residues. V gave up 4 bases and J gave up 8 bases, with 16 bases separating them. CDR1 SGHRS and CDR2 YFSETQ come from the germline V gene. CDR3: CASSPDRSGDTIYF. The CDR3 DNA is TGCGCCAGCAGCCCCGACAGGTCGGGTGACACCATATATTTT.

The chain uses TRBV5-1 and TRBJ2-5; 10 bases are a match to TRBD2. The junction had 8 bases not matched to a gene; V was cut back by 4 bases and J by 5 bases. This CDR3 has 15 amino acids. From germline, CDR1 is SGHRS and CDR2 YFSETQ. CDR3 DNA sequence: TGCGCCAGCAGCGTTAGCGGGAGGTTCGAGGAGACCCAGTACTTC. It is translated as CASSVSGRFEETQYF. The full variable domain, completed using reference TRBV5-1 and TRBJ2-5, is KAGVTQTPRYLIKTRGQQVTLSCSPISGHRSVSWYQQTPGQGLQFLFEYFSETQRNKGNFPGRFSGRQFSNSRSEMNVSTLELGDSALYLCASSVSGRFEETQYFGPGTRLLVL.

V gene TRBV30 combines with J gene TRBJ1-3; a possible D gene is TRBD1 (5 bases). This CDR3 is 14 amino acids long. V was pared by 5 bases and J by 4 bases, with 15 bases between. In germline, CDR1 is GTSNPN, CDR2 SVGIG (reference sequence). The chain's CDR3 is CAWGPWGVGNTIYF. For the CDR3, the DNA is TGTGCCTGGGGCCCCTGGGGGGTCGGAAACACCATATATTTT.

The chain joins TRBV4-2 to TRBJ2-1; D is perhaps TRBD2 (5 bases). The CDR3 consists of 14 residues. Trimming stripped 0 bases from V and 7 bases from J, with 10 bases between. The germline gives CDR1 LGHNA, CDR2 YNFKEQ. CDR3 nucleotides: TGTGCCAGCAGCCAAGATAGACGGGGAAATGAGCAGTTCTTC. It specifies CASSQDRRGNEQFF.

The V gene is TRBV14, the J gene TRBJ2-1; 7 bases match TRBD2. Unmatched junction bases numbered 18, after V lost 3 bases and J lost 4 bases. Germline CDR1 and CDR2: SGHDN and FVKESK. This CDR3 region has 19 residues. The CDR3, as DNA: TGTGCCAGCAGCCATAGCGGGTCCCATTCCCTGTTATCTTACAATGAGCAGTTCTTC. The encoded protein is CASSHSGSHSLLSYNEQFF. Using reference TRBV14 and TRBJ2-1 for the parts outside the CDR3, the full variable domain is EAGVTQFPSHSVIEKGQTVTLRCDPISGHDNLYWYRRVMGKEIKFLLHFVKESKQDESGMPNNRFLAERTGGTYSTLKVQPAELEDSGVYFCASSHSGSHSLLSYNEQFFGPGTRLTVL.

J is TRBJ2-3 and V is TRBV5-1, with D tentatively TRBD2 (6 bases). Germline-derived CDR1 and CDR2 are SGHRS and YFSETQ. The V end was cut by 2 bases, the J end by 1 base, with 11 bases between. CDR3 length equals 15 residues. For the CDR3, the DNA is TGCGCCAGCAGCTTCACGGGAGCGGGCACAGATACGCAGTATTTT. Translating gives CASSFTGAGTDTQYF.

The rearrangement links TRBV10-1 to TRBJ2-1, with a weak D call TRBD2 (5 bases). The CDR3 loop spans 11 amino acids. Trimming took off 6 bases at V and 9 bases at J, with 9 bases between the two ends. Germline V lookup: CDR1 WNHNN, CDR2 SYGVQD (reference sequence). The CDR3 is CASSRGGEQFF. The CDR3 DNA reads TGCGCCAGCAGCCGTGGAGGTGAGCAGTTCTTC.

The chain links TRBV19 to TRBJ2-4; 14 nucleotides align to TRBD2. The J segment lost 12 bases and the V segment lost 6 bases, leaving 13 bases of the junction unmatched. The CDR3 extends over 16 amino acids. Germline lookup yields CDR1 LNHDA and CDR2 SQIVND (reference sequence). CDR3 nucleotides: TGTGCCAGTAGCCCCAGGACTAGCGGGAGGTCGATTACTCAGTACTTC. Protein: CASSPRTSGRSITQYF.

V is TRBV4-2 and J is TRBJ2-7; 10 bases agree with TRBD2. From germline, CDR1 is LGHNA and CDR2 YNFKEQ. Trimming cost V 0 bases and J 5 bases; bases outside gene matches: 7. The CDR3 is made up of 16 amino acids. CDR3 in amino acids: CASSQDPSGSFHEQYF. The CDR3 coding sequence is TGTGCCAGCAGCCAAGATCCTAGCGGGAGCTTCCACGAGCAGTACTTC.

DNA for the CDR3: TGTGCCAGCAGCAAAGGAAGACTGACTAGCGGGAGGGCCACAGATACGCAGTATTTT. Amino acid sequence: CASSKGRLTSGRATDTQYF. The chain couples TRBV21-1 to TRBJ2-3; the table assigns TRBD2, which was not confirmed against the DNA. TRBV21-1 is recorded as a pseudogene. The CDR3 spans 19 residues.

This chain joins TRBV4-3 and TRBJ2-3; 7 bases fit TRBD2. Germline lookup yields CDR1 LGHNA and CDR2 YSLEER. After removal of 2 bases from V and 3 bases from J, the junction contained 5 bases not matched to a gene. The CDR3 contains 15 residues. CDR3 in DNA: TGCGCCAGCAGCCAAAACCCGGGGGGTACAGATACGCAGTATTTT. Its protein is CASSQNPGGTDTQYF.